The clone carrying this TCR beta chain was counted a single time. Its antigen remains unidentified. The data derive from a study of T cell responses to AZD1222 COVID-19 vaccine. Across the whole study: Second-dose intervals near 4 or 12 weeks were combined. General study results and limits: An increase in Spike-specific TCR breadth and depth was observed after two AZD1222 doses. No day 14 peak samples; only post-peak repertoires were characterized. Vaccine-associated CD4 TCRs ranged over spike, dominating at 160-218 and 743-854.

The protocol was immunoSEQ multiplex PCR, while the TCRdb copy is restricted to in-frame clones and leaves out a portion. The table lists tens of thousands of clones, 90% of them singletons. The CDR3 covers 15 residues. Between the trimmed V and J ends, which lost 6 bases and 3 bases, there was a span of 15 bases. Germline CDR1 and CDR2: MNHEY and SMNVEV (reference sequence). The chain employs TRBV27 and TRBJ1-5; D gene unclear. The TCR originated in an adult in good health. The sequences come from peripheral blood, collected on day 0 of AZD1222 vaccination. The CDR3 DNA reads as TGTGCCAGCAGCCATACTAGGGCCTACAATCAGCCCCAGCATTTT. Translated, it gives CASSHTRAYNQPQHF.